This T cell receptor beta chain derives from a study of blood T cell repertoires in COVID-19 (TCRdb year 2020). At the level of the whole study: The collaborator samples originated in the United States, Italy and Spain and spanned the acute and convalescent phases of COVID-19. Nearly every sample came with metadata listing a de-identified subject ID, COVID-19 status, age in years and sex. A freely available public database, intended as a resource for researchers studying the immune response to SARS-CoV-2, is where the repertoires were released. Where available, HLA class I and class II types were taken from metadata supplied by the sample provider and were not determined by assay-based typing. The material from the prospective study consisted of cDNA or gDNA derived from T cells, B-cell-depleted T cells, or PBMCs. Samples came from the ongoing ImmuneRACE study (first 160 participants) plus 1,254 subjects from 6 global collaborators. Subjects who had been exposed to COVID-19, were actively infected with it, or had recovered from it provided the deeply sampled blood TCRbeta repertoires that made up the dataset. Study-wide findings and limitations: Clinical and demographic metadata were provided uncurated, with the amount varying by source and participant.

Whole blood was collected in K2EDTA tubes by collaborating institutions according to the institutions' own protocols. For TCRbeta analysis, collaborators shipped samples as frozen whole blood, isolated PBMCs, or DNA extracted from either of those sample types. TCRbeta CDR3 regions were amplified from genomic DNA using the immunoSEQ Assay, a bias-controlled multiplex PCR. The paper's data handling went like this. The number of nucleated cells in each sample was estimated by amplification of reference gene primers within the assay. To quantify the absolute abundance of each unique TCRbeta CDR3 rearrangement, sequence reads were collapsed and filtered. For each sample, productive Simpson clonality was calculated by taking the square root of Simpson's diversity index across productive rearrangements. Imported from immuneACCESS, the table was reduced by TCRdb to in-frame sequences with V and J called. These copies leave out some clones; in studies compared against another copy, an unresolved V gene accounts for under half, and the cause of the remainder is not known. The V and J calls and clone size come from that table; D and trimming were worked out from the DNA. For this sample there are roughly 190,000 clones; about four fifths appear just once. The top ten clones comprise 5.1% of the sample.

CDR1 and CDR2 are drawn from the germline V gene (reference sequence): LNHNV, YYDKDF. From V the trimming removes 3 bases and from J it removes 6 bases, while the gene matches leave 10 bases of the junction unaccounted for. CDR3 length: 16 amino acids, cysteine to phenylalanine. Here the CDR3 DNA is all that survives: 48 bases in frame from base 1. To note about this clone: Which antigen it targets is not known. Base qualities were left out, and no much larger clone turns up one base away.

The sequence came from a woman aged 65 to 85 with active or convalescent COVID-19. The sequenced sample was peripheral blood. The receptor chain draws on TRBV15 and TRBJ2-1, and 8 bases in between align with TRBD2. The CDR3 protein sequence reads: CATSRTSAGQVNEQFF. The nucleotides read TGTGCCACCAGCAGGACTAGCGCAGGGCAGGTCAATGAGCAGTTCTTC.